This T cell receptor (beta chain) was sequenced for a study of T cell changes during pregnancy in multiple sclerosis. Libraries were prepared by immunoSEQ multiplex PCR; TCRdb keeps only in-frame clonotypes and omits some of them. The sample has about 53,000 clones, almost 90% seen once. This sample comprised peripheral blood, obtained after pregnancy. This TCR was recovered from a female donor in good health, enrolled as a control in a pregnancy study.

In DNA form, the CDR3 reads TGTGCCAGCAGCTCGTTACGAGCGGGATTCACCGGGGAGCTGTTTTTT. It is translated as CASSSLRAGFTGELFF. This rearrangement joins TRBV5-4 to TRBJ2-2; 7 bases are a match to TRBD2. CDR3 length: 16 amino acids. Germline V gene lookup returns CDR1 SGHNT and CDR2 YYREEE (reference sequence). V lost 3 bases and J lost 4; bases outside the gene matches: 9.